What follows are 21 T cell receptor beta chains derived from one specimen sequenced in a study of regulatory T cells in long-lasting Graves disease. Documented time point: persistent/refractory GD, antithyroid drugs over 5 years with positive TRAb. PBMC RNA was the source of the TCR library. With iRepertoire HTBI primers and Arm-PCR of CDR3 regions, TCR beta libraries were built. TCRdb analysed the multiplex PCR reads with MiXCR anew, one entry per CDR3 protein. The sample consists of 600,000 to 800,000 distinct CDR3 sequences, about 30% of them appearing once. Sequenced material: peripheral blood mononuclear cells (PBMCs), taken when the disease was refractory, from a patient treated with antithyroid drugs. The source is a female donor with Graves disease.

The chain links TRBV5-4 to TRBJ2-2; TRBD2 matches at 16 bases. The CDR3 extends over 18 amino acids. Germline V gives CDR1 SGHNT, CDR2 YYREEE (reference sequence). Losses at the gene ends were 4 bases for V and 7 bases for J; bases not matched to a gene: 10. The CDR3 reads CASSPGLAGGPGGGELFF. In DNA, the CDR3 is TGTGCCAGCAGCCCGGGACTAGCGGGAGGGCCCGGAGGCGGGGAGCTGTTTTTT.

The V call is TRBV15, the J call TRBJ1-2, with 7 positions matching TRBD1. The germline V gene encodes CDR1 LNHNV and CDR2 YYDKDF (reference sequence). Trimming took 1 base from V and 2 from J; bases not matched to a gene: 10. CDR3 length: 17 amino acids. CDR3 residues: CATSRALGTAFNYGYTF. In DNA, the CDR3 is TGTGCCACCAGCAGAGCTCTCGGGACAGCCTTCAACTATGGCTACACCTTC.

The chain joins TRBV5-5 to TRBJ1-4; D gene uncertain. The CDR3 is 15 residues long. V dropped 2 bases and J dropped 6 bases, with 14 bases sitting between them. Germline V gene sequence: CDR1 SGHKS, CDR2 YYEKEE (reference sequence). CDR3 sequence (DNA): TGTGCCAGCAGCTTTTCGGTTGGGGTGGATGAAAAACTGTTTTTT. This codes for CASSFSVGVDEKLFF.

As to this clonotype: A read error is possible here, since a much larger clone lies one base away. V gene TRBV28 combines with J gene TRBJ1-2; D remains ambiguous. Germline values: CDR1 MDHEN, CDR2 SYDVKM. The CDR3 is made up of 11 amino acids. DNA for the CDR3: TGTGTCAGCAGCGTTAACTATGGCTACACCTTC. It specifies CVSSVNYGYTF.

The chain uses TRBV20-1 and TRBJ2-2; 12 bases match TRBD2. The CDR3 has 17 residues. J was trimmed by 4 bases and V by 0 bases; bases with no gene match: 6. Germline CDR1 is DFQATT and CDR2 is SNEGSKA (reference sequence). As DNA, the CDR3 is TGCAGTGCTAGAGATCTGCTAGCGGGAGGGCCCACCGGGGAGCTGTTTTTT. Protein: CSARDLLAGGPTGELFF.

This clonotype has just a few counts. The V call is TRBV5-1, the J call TRBJ2-7, with D perhaps matching TRBD2 (6 bases). CDR3 size: 14 residues. Germline CDR1 and CDR2: SGHRS and YFSETQ. The germline V and J ends were trimmed by 5 bases and 0 bases, with 12 bases remaining between them. The DNA for the CDR3 is TGCGCCAGCAGGGGGGGACTCAACTCCTACGAGCAGTACTTC. This encodes CASRGGLNSYEQYF.

The chain employs TRBV5-1 and TRBJ2-5, with D possibly matching TRBD1 (6 bases). V lost 0 bases and J 4 bases, leaving 10 bases between the germline ends. Germline V gives CDR1 SGHRS, CDR2 YFSETQ. The CDR3 extends over 14 amino acids. The CDR3 nucleotides are TGCGCCAGCAGCTTGGGAGGGACATCAGAGACCCAGTACTTC. Translating gives CASSLGGTSETQYF.

The V gene is TRBV14, the J gene TRBJ2-7; TRBD1 aligns across 7 bases. This CDR3 is 14 amino acids long. V dropped 2 bases and J dropped 6; count of bases not matched to a gene: 7. Germline CDR1 and CDR2: SGHDN and FVKESK. CDR3 bases: TGTGCCAGCAGCCAAATGCCGACAGGGAGCGAGCAGTACTTC. It specifies CASSQMPTGSEQYF.

This clonotype appeared once. The genes are TRBV24-1 and TRBJ2-2; D may be TRBD2 (5 bases). CDR3 length equals 15 residues. V lost 5 bases and J lost 6, with 15 bases in between. In germline, CDR1 is KGHDR, CDR2 SFDVKD. The CDR3, as DNA: TGTGCCACCAGTGCCACCGGTGAGGGCGCCGGGGAGCTGTTTTTT. As protein: CATSATGEGAGELFF.

Worth noting for this clonotype: One end of the junction varies from germline; a read error may be responsible. This sequence joins TRBV12-3 or TRBV12-4 and TRBJ2-7, with 10 bases matching TRBD2. The CDR3 is 13 amino acids. For the CDR3, the DNA is TGTGCCAGCAGCTTAGCGGGAGGCTACGGGCAGTACTTC. It yields the protein CASSLAGGYGQYF.

Worth noting for this clonotype: A much larger clonotype is one base distant, so this may be a read error. This chain uses TRBV28 with TRBJ1-1; 7 bases match TRBD1. In germline, CDR1 is MDHEN, CDR2 SYDVKM. The CDR3 length is 14 residues. This chain's CDR3 is CASRPGTENTEALF. CDR3 in DNA: TGTGCCAGCAGACCCGGGACAGAGAACACTGAAGCTCTCTTT.

This clonotype has just a few counts. This chain links TRBV5-1 with TRBJ2-7; D unresolved. The V gene's germline CDR1 is SGHRS and CDR2 YFSETQ. This CDR3 is built from 16 residues. Trimming removed 1 base from V and 2 bases from J, with 16 bases in between. The chain's CDR3 is CASSLMTQLPTYEQYF. CDR3 nucleotide sequence: TGCGCCAGCAGCTTGATGACACAACTTCCAACCTACGAGCAGTACTTC.

This clonotype was seen many times. This chain connects TRBV12-3 or TRBV12-4 to TRBJ1-1; unclear D gene. V was pared by 2 bases and J by 7 bases, with 17 bases between. CDR3 size: 15 residues. The CDR3 loop is CASSLMFGGEGEAFF. The CDR3 DNA is TGTGCCAGCAGTTTAATGTTCGGCGGGGAGGGTGAAGCTTTCTTT.

J is TRBJ1-5 and V is TRBV15; TRBD1 aligns across 8 bases. CDR1 is LNHNV, CDR2 YYDKDF, per germline (reference sequence). The ends lost 5 bases at V and 2 bases at J; junction bases unmatched: 8. The CDR3 has 16 residues. For the CDR3, the DNA is TGTGCCACCAGCGCGCACAGGGGGTTCGGCAATCAGCCCCAGCATTTT. This codes for CATSAHRGFGNQPQHF.

This clonotype appeared many times. This chain links TRBV28 with TRBJ2-5; 11 bases map to TRBD2. V trimming: 6 bases; J trimming: 4 bases; junction bases outside the gene matches: 7. The CDR3 sequence is 15 residues long. The germline V gene has CDR1 MDHEN and CDR2 SYDVKM. DNA for the CDR3: TGTGCCAGCAGCAAAACTAGCGGGAGTCGAGAGACCCAGTACTTC. This encodes CASSKTSGSRETQYF.

This chain joins TRBV7-3 and TRBJ2-5, with TRBD1 matching 8 bases. After removal of 7 bases from V and 7 bases from J, the junction contained 20 bases not matched to a gene. CDR3 length: 17 amino acids. CDR1 SGHTA and CDR2 FQGTGA come from the germline V gene. The CDR3 sequence: CASNPRTGIIFGATQYF. DNA of the CDR3: TGTGCCAGCAACCCAAGGACAGGGATAATATTTGGGGCGACCCAGTACTTC.

V gene TRBV6-1 combines with J gene TRBJ1-5; 8 bases fit TRBD1. V was clipped by 6 bases and J by 0 bases; unmatched bases: 4. The CDR3 is 15 residues long. Germline loops: CDR1 MNHNS, CDR2 SASEGT. DNA for the CDR3: TGTGCCAGCAGGGACAGGGTTTATAGCAATCAGCCCCAGCATTTT. It translates to CASRDRVYSNQPQHF.

The CDR3 DNA follows: TGTGCCAGCTCACCCCTTCCGGAAACCCAGTACTTC. This codes for CASSPLPETQYF. The rearrangement links TRBV18 to TRBJ2-5; no definite D call. Trimming removed 3 bases at V and 8 bases at J, with 10 bases between. Looked up from germline, CDR1 is KGHSH and CDR2 is LQKENI. The CDR3 is made up of 12 amino acids.

The V gene is TRBV5-1, the J gene TRBJ1-1; D might be TRBD1 (5 bases). CDR3 length: 16 amino acids. With 4 bases removed from V and 1 base from J, the gap between germline ends came to 17 bases. From germline, CDR1 is SGHRS and CDR2 YFSETQ. This CDR3 reads CASSMRGPETNTEAFF. The DNA for the CDR3 is TGCGCCAGCAGCATGAGGGGCCCCGAAACGAACACTGAAGCTTTCTTT.

The sample holds a few counts of this clonotype. The CDR3 nucleotides are TGTGCCAGCAGTACCGGGACTAGCGGCAAAAACACCGGGGAGCTGTTTTTT. Translated: CASSTGTSGKNTGELFF. V gene TRBV6-2 or TRBV6-3 combines with J gene TRBJ2-2, with TRBD2 matching over 11 bases. CDR1 is MNHEY and CDR2 is SVGEGT in the germline V gene. Trimming at V came to 5 bases and at J to 2 bases, leaving 7 bases not matched to a gene. The CDR3 length is 17 residues.

There are many counts of this clonotype. This chain links TRBV12-3 or TRBV12-4 with TRBJ2-2; 8 bases agree with TRBD1. Trimming removed 2 bases from V and 0 bases from J; junction bases left unmatched: 23. The CDR3 runs 23 residues. CDR3 in DNA: TGTGCCAGCAGTTTATCTTACGGAGAGGACAGGGTCGGATCCCTAACGAACACCGGGGAGCTGTTTTTT. It specifies CASSLSYGEDRVGSLTNTGELFF.